The 25 T cell receptor beta chains reported below all come from one sample, sequenced in a study of CXCR3-negative and CXCR3-positive naive CD8 T cells. Findings and limits, study-wide: Compared with CXCR3-negative naive cells, CXCR3-positive naive cells showed more hydrophobic TRB CDR3s.

Their cognate antigens are unknown. UMI labels and 5' RACE were used to prepare the TRB cDNA libraries. Using the 5' RACE reads, TCRdb records one entry per CDR3 protein without DNA. Seen in this sample are about 150,000 distinct CDR3 sequences; the ten most common clones hold 0.41%. The specimen sequenced was naive CXCR3+ CD8+ T cells from blood. Indicated subset: CD45RO-CCR7+CD27+CD95- naive CD8+ T cells expressing CXCR3 (TNR3+). These receptors all come from a human donor in good health. Some clones in this sample may be carry-over from other donors' samples.

J is TRBJ2-7 and V is TRBV12-3 or TRBV12-4; the TCRdb D gene call, TRBD2, has no DNA to confirm it. The CDR3 covers 12 residues. CDR3 residues: CASSASDYEQYF.

The V call is TRBV7-9, the J call TRBJ1-5; TCRdb outputs TRBD1, but without DNA this stays unchecked. Per the germline V gene, CDR1 is SEHNR and CDR2 is FQNEAQ (reference sequence). CDR3 length: 15 residues. CDR3 in amino acids: CASSEGTGGHQPQHF.

The chain joins TRBV20-1 to TRBJ2-5; TCRdb proposes TRBD2, but this gene call is untestable without DNA. Per germline, CDR1 DFQATT and CDR2 SNEGSKA (reference sequence). This CDR3 comprises 15 residues. The CDR3 protein is CSARDREKYQETQYF.

This chain connects TRBV7-8 to TRBJ2-2; TCRdb calls TRBD2, which cannot be checked without DNA. Germline V gene data show CDR1 as SGHVS and CDR2 as FQNEAQ. The CDR3 is made up of 17 amino acids. CDR3 amino acids: CASSSPEGHPNTGELFF.

The V call is TRBV7-6, the J call TRBJ1-1. The germline gives CDR1 SGHVS, CDR2 FNYEAQ. The length of the CDR3 is 14 residues. CDR3: CASSLGTSNTEAFF.

The V gene is TRBV5-6, the J gene TRBJ2-1; TCRdb selects TRBD2, and the lack of DNA leaves this call unchecked. This CDR3 contains 17 residues. Germline V gene data show CDR1 as SGHDT and CDR2 as YYEEEE. This CDR3 is CASNVGLAGSYYNEQFF.

The rearrangement links TRBV7-3 to TRBJ2-3; TCRdb's D call, TRBD1, is unchecked because there is no DNA. The germline V gene encodes CDR1 SGHTA and CDR2 FQGTGA. The CDR3 contains 16 residues. The CDR3: CASSPLGTGFTDTQYF.

This sequence joins TRBV7-9 and TRBJ2-7; the D call from TCRdb, TRBD1, cannot be confirmed without DNA. The CDR3 is made up of 12 amino acids. CDR1 and CDR2 (germline): SEHNR, FQNEAQ (reference sequence). CDR3 loop: CASSPDRDEQYF.

The V gene is TRBV12-3 or TRBV12-4, the J gene TRBJ2-4; without DNA, the TCRdb call of TRBD2 cannot be checked. The CDR3 has 18 amino acids. This CDR3 reads CASSSLTLAGGTKNVQYF.

The chain joins TRBV28 to TRBJ2-7; TCRdb returns TRBD2, unconfirmable since there is no DNA. CDR3 size: 12 residues. The V gene's germline CDR1 is MDHEN and CDR2 SYDVKM. The CDR3 spells CASSRTSYEQYF.

The V gene is TRBV7-3, the J gene TRBJ2-2; with no DNA, the TCRdb D assignment of TRBD2 cannot be verified. This CDR3 has 16 amino acids. Germline V gene sequence: CDR1 SGHTA, CDR2 FQGTGA. CDR3 sequence reads: CASSWTSGINTGELFF.

V usage is TRBV7-9 and J usage is TRBJ2-7; the TCRdb D gene call, TRBD1, has no DNA to confirm it. CDR3 length equals 17 residues. CDR1 and CDR2 (germline): SEHNR, FQNEAQ (reference sequence). The CDR3 loop reads CASSEMGPPGQDYEQYF.

The chain uses TRBV19 and TRBJ2-1; the D gene TCRdb calls, TRBD1, cannot be checked with no DNA. The CDR3 is made up of 15 amino acids. Germline values: CDR1 LNHDA, CDR2 SQIVND (reference sequence). This CDR3 is CASSGGFGLYNEQFF.

The chain has TRBV12-3 or TRBV12-4 and TRBJ2-5; with no DNA, the TCRdb D assignment of TRBD1 cannot be verified. The CDR3 is made up of 17 amino acids. This chain's CDR3 is CASSLSSGQGRKETQYF.

The chain couples TRBV7-9 to TRBJ2-7; TCRdb lists TRBD2, though no DNA is available to test this call. Germline V gene lookup returns CDR1 SEHNR and CDR2 FQNEAQ (reference sequence). This CDR3 is built from 15 residues. The CDR3 spells CASSVTAAQGYEQYF. Full variable domain (rest looked up from reference TRBV7-9 and TRBJ2-7): DTGVSQNPRHKITKRGQNVTFRCDPISEHNRLYWYRQTLGQGPEFLTYFQNEAQLEKSRLLSDRFSAERPKGSFSTLEIQRTEQGDSAMYLCASSVTAAQGYEQYFGPGTRLTVT.

CDR3 residues: CASRGEGDRAEAFF. The chain employs TRBV12-3 or TRBV12-4 and TRBJ1-1; TCRdb proposes TRBD1, but this gene call is untestable without DNA. CDR3 length: 14 amino acids.

V usage is TRBV12-3 or TRBV12-4 and J usage is TRBJ2-1. The CDR3 has 15 amino acids. The CDR3 here is CASSFPVTKGNEQFF.

The rearrangement links TRBV2 to TRBJ1-1; TCRdb names TRBD1, which stays unverified in the absence of DNA. From germline, CDR1 is SNHLY and CDR2 FYNNEI. The CDR3 loop spans 14 amino acids. Here the CDR3 reads CASSETGSNTEAFF.

CDR3 residues: CASSYSPSGTYEQYF. The genes are TRBV6-5 and TRBJ2-7; TCRdb outputs TRBD2, but without DNA this stays unchecked. This CDR3 has 15 residues. Germline V lookup: CDR1 MNHEY, CDR2 SVGAGI.

This chain connects TRBV20-1 to TRBJ2-2; lacking DNA, the TRBD2 call made by TCRdb goes unchecked. Germline V gives CDR1 DFQATT, CDR2 SNEGSKA (reference sequence). The CDR3 totals 16 residues. CDR3 region: CSARGRGGLNTGELFF.

The chain has TRBV29-1 and TRBJ2-1; the D call from TCRdb, TRBD2, cannot be confirmed without DNA. The germline V gene has CDR1 SQVTM and CDR2 ANQGSEA. CDR3 length: 16 amino acids. The CDR3 here is CSVEGARAGEYNEQFF.

The chain joins TRBV7-6 to TRBJ1-1. Germline values: CDR1 SGHVS, CDR2 FNYEAQ. The CDR3 loop spans 15 amino acids. CDR3: CASSPDHGENTEAFF.

This rearrangement joins TRBV6-2 or TRBV6-3 to TRBJ2-1; TCRdb gives TRBD1 as the D gene, but with no DNA this cannot be confirmed. CDR3 length: 16 amino acids. The germline V gene encodes CDR1 MNHEY and CDR2 SVGEGT. The CDR3 spells CASRHDRDPPYNEQFF.

The rearrangement joins TRBV7-9 to TRBJ2-1; TCRdb's D call of TRBD2 is untestable without DNA. CDR1 is SEHNR, CDR2 FQNEAQ, per germline (reference sequence). The CDR3 covers 14 residues. CDR3 amino acids: CASRSGTAFHEQFF.

This chain uses TRBV5-1 with TRBJ1-2. This CDR3 has 15 residues. Germline assignment: CDR1 SGHRS and CDR2 YFSETQ. The CDR3 is CASSLEGSAMNGYTF.